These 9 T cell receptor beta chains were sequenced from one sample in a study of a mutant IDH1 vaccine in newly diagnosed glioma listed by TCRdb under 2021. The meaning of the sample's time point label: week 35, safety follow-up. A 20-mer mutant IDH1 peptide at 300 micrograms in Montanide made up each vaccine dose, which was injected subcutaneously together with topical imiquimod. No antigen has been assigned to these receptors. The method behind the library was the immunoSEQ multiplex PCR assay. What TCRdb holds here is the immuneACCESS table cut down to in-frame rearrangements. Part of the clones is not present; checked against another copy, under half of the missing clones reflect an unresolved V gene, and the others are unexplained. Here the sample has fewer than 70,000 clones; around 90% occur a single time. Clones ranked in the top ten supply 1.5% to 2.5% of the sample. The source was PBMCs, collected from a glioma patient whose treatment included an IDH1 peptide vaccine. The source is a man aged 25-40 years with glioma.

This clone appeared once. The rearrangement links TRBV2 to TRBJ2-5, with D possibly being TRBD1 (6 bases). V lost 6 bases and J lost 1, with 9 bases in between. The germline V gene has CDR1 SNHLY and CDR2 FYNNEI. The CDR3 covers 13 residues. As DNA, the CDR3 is TGTGCCAGCAGGGAGGACAGCCAAGAGACCCAGTACTTC. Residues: CASREDSQETQYF.

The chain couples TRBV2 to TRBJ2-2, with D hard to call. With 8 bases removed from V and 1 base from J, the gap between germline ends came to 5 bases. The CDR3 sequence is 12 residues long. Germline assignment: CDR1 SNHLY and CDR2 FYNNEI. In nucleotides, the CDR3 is TGTGCCAGCCTAGGGAACACCGGGGAGCTGTTTTTT. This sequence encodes CASLGNTGELFF.

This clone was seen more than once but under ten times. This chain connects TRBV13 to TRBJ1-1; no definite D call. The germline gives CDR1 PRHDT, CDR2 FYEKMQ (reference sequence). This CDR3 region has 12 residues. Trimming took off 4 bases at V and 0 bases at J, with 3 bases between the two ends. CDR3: CASSSVNTEAFF. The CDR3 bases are TGTGCCAGCAGCTCGGTGAACACTGAAGCTTTCTTT.

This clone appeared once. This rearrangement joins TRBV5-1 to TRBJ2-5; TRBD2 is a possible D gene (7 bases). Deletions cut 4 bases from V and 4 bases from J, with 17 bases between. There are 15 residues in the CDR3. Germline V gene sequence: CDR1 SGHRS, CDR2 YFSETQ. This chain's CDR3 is CASSPGHPGGETQYF. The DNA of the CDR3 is TGCGCCAGCAGCCCGGGACACCCGGGAGGAGAGACCCAGTACTTC. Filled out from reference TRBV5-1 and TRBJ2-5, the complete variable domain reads KAGVTQTPRYLIKTRGQQVTLSCSPISGHRSVSWYQQTPGQGLQFLFEYFSETQRNKGNFPGRFSGRQFSNSRSEMNVSTLELGDSALYLCASSPGHPGGETQYFGPGTRLLVL.

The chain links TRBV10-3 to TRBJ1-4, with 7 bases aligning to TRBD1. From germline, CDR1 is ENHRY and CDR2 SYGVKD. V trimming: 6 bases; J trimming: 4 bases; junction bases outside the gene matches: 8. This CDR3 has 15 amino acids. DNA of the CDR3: TGTGCCATCAGGCAGTCAGGGACAGATAATGAAAAACTGTTTTTT. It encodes CAIRQSGTDNEKLFF.

In DNA form, the CDR3 reads TGTGCCAGCAGTATACGGTTCGGACTAGGGAACACCGGGGAGCTGTTTTTT. This sequence encodes CASSIRFGLGNTGELFF. V usage is TRBV27 and J usage is TRBJ2-2, with 7 bases identical to TRBD2. Unmatched junction bases numbered 10, after V lost 5 bases and J lost 1 base. The CDR3 covers 17 residues. Germline V gene lookup returns CDR1 MNHEY and CDR2 SMNVEV (reference sequence).

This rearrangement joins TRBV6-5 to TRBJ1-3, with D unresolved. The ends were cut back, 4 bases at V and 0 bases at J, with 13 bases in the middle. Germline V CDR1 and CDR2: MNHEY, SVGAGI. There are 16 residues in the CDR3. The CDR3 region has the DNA TGTGCCAGCAGTTTACAAGGAGGCCTCTCTGGAAACACCATATATTTT. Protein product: CASSLQGGLSGNTIYF.

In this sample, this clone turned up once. Here the CDR3 reads CASKGIMTSGQRTQYF. The CDR3 DNA reads as TGTGCCAGCAAGGGGATAATGACTAGCGGACAACGGACCCAGTACTTC. V usage is TRBV21-1 and J usage is TRBJ2-5; no DNA check was done on the table's D call, TRBD2. TRBV21-1 is annotated as a pseudogene. CDR3 length: 16 residues.

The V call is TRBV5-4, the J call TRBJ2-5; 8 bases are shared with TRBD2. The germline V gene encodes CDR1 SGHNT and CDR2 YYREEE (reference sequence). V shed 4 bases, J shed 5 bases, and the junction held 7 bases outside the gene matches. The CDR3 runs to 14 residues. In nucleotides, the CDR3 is TGTGCCAGCAGCGCGGGGGGTACAGGGGAGACCCAGTACTTC. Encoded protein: CASSAGGTGETQYF.